The TCR beta chain described here comes from a study of T-cell reconstitution after alpha-beta-depleted transplantation in children (dated by TCRdb to between 2015 and 2016). Some background on the complete study: T-cell immune reconstitution after TCRalphabeta/CD19-depleted allogeneic hematopoietic cell transplantation in children was quantitatively tracked in the study by means of TCR repertoire profiling.

The library came from PCR. The sequencing machine was an Illumina HiSeq 2500. TCR libraries were prepared with molecular barcoding, using unique molecular identifiers to normalize TCRbeta repertoire quantification. TCRdb passed the public sequencing reads through fastp at Q25 and MiXCR, retaining productive beta sequences. CDR3 protein sequences are deduplicated, and each keeps its most common genes and DNA. The sample data list about 230,000 distinct CDR3 sequences, and around 13% of these were observed just once. About 2.4% of the sample goes to the ten largest clones. The CDR3 goes from the cysteine to the phenylalanine over 14 residues. Only the CDR3 region is kept as DNA, spanning 42 bases read in frame from base 1. Deletion took 0 bases off V and 9 bases off J, with a span of 13 bases between the germline ends. In the germline V gene (reference sequence), CDR1 corresponds to SGHKS and CDR2 to YYEKEE.

This clonotype was observed many times. The specificity of this receptor is unknown. Base qualities are not provided; no much larger clone lies one nucleotide away. The rearrangement combines TRBV5-5 with TRBJ2-1; TRBD2 might be the D gene, on 6 matching bases. The TCR was taken from a human donor who donated a stem cell graft to a child with acute lymphoblastic leukemia. Sequenced material: PBMCs from the stem cell graft donor, taken from the stem cell graft. The bases are TGTGCCAGCAGCTTGGGTCGGGAGCAAGGTGAGCAGTTCTTC. This translates into CASSLGREQGEQFF.